The 5 T cell receptor beta chains reported below all come from one sample, sequenced in a study of a mutant IDH1 vaccine in newly diagnosed glioma. Their cognate antigens are unknown. This table comes from immunoSEQ multiplex PCR, and its TCRdb copy is limited to in-frame clones, with some not included. The sample has tens of thousands of clones, about four fifths seen once; the top ten hold approximately 3.4%. Documented time point: week 35, safety follow-up. Alongside topical imiquimod, each dose of vaccine comprised 300 ug of mutant IDH1 20-mer peptide. The sample in question was PBMCs, obtained from a glioma patient whose treatment included an IDH1 peptide vaccine. The receptors stem from a man aged 40-55 years with glioma. Some clones in this sample may be carry-over from other donors' samples.

V gene TRBV27 combines with J gene TRBJ1-2; D call uncertain. The CDR3 has 14 residues. The germline gives CDR1 MNHEY, CDR2 SMNVEV (reference sequence). Trimming took 0 bases from V and 5 from J, leaving 10 bases between them. The CDR3 DNA is TGTGCCAGCAGTTTATCTAGGGCTGGGTATGGCTACACCTTC. This translates into CASSLSRAGYGYTF.

The gene calls are TRBV19 and TRBJ1-1, with 12 bases that match TRBD1. Trimming took 9 bases from V and 0 from J; bases not matched to a gene: 14. CDR3 length: 18 residues. Germline CDR1 LNHDA, CDR2 SQIVND (reference sequence). As DNA, the CDR3 is TGTGCCAGCGTCCGGGACAGGGGGCGATTAGGGTTGAACACTGAAGCTTTCTTT. It is translated as CASVRDRGRLGLNTEAFF.

This clone was seen only once. The rearrangement joins TRBV4-1 to TRBJ2-3, with D possibly TRBD1 on 6 matching bases. Germline lookup yields CDR1 MGHRA and CDR2 YSYEKL. This CDR3 contains 16 residues. Deletions cut 2 bases from V and 0 bases from J, with 12 bases between. CDR3 bases: TGCGCCAGCAGCCAATTACAGGGTTCTAGCACAGATACGCAGTATTTT. Residues: CASSQLQGSSTDTQYF.

The chain uses TRBV4-3 and TRBJ2-3, with D perhaps given as TRBD1 or TRBD2 (5 bases each). Germline loops: CDR1 LGHNA, CDR2 YSLEER. Deletions cut 4 bases from V and 6 bases from J, with 17 bases between. The CDR3 covers 15 residues. CDR3 DNA: TGCGCCAGCAGCCTCCGGGGCCAGTCATGGGATACGCAGTATTTT. It yields the protein CASSLRGQSWDTQYF.

This clone has only a few counts. The rearrangement links TRBV28 to TRBJ1-2, with 7 bases identical to TRBD1. Germline V gene lookup returns CDR1 MDHEN and CDR2 SYDVKM. This CDR3 has 13 amino acids. J lost 7 bases, V lost 3 bases, and 5 bases had no gene match. CDR3 in amino acids: CASSFDRAGGYTF. DNA for the CDR3: TGTGCCAGCAGTTTTGACAGGGCGGGTGGCTACACCTTC.